These 29 T cell receptor beta chains originate from one sample sequenced in a study of T cell clonality in common variable immunodeficiency. The assay was immunoSEQ multiplex PCR, and TCRdb's table has in-frame clones only and misses some. This table holds over 30,000 clones with no singletons; the top ten claim around 27%. Which antigens these TCRs recognize remains unknown. Study results and caveats: Fewer deletions and N-nucleotide insertions were reportedly seen in common variable immunodeficiency TCR beta sequences.

The sample was peripheral blood mononuclear cells. These receptors were taken from a human donor with common variable immunodeficiency.

This clone has a count of ten or more. Read data end 3 residues before the CDR3 end; the end is taken from the germline J gene. The chain links TRBV6-2 or TRBV6-3 to TRBJ1-6; 9 nucleotides match TRBD1. With 4 bases clipped from V and 7 bases from J, the junction kept 5 bases outside the gene matches. The CDR3 has 15 amino acids. In germline, CDR1 is MNHEY, CDR2 SVGEGT. CDR3 DNA, as far as it was read: TGTGCCAGCAGTTCCCTGGACAGGGGAAATTCACCC. Its translation is CASSSLDRGNSP. The complete CDR3 reads CASSSLDRGNSPLHF.

This clone was seen a few times. The sequenced fragment ends 3 residues before the CDR3 boundary, so the rest is inferred from the germline J gene. The rearrangement uses TRBV7-9 and TRBJ2-1; the match to TRBD2 covers 7 bases. Losses at the gene ends were 4 bases for V and 3 bases for J; bases not matched to a gene: 3. This CDR3 region has 14 residues. Per germline, CDR1 SEHNR and CDR2 FQNEAQ (reference sequence). CDR3 region: CASSWASGYNEQFF. The covered CDR3 bases are TGTGCCAGCAGCTGGGCTAGCGGCTACAATGAG.

Only a few counts were recorded for this clone. The DNA ends 3 residues before the CDR3 does, and the rest of the CDR3 is filled in from the germline J gene. The chain uses TRBV18 and TRBJ1-5; D possibly corresponds to TRBD1 (6 bases). Trimming took 1 base from V and 6 from J, leaving 13 bases between them. Germline V gives CDR1 KGHSH, CDR2 LQKENI. This CDR3 contains 15 residues. CDR3 region: CASSPLKTGSQPQHF. The CDR3 DNA, read in part, is TGTGCCAGCTCACCACTTAAGACAGGCTCTCAGCCC.

With regard to this clone: Sequencing ends 3 residues short of the CDR3 end; the germline J gene provides the rest. The rearrangement links TRBV6-1 to TRBJ2-5; 7 bases map to TRBD2. The CDR3 sequence is 15 residues long. CDR1 and CDR2 from the germline V gene are MNHNS and SASEGT. V shed 2 bases and J 6 bases; nucleotides not matched to a gene: 9. The part of the CDR3 DNA that was read is TGTGCCAGCAGTGAAATTTCCGGGGGGAAGAAGACC. Translating gives CASSEISGGKKT. The full-length CDR3 reads as CASSEISGGKKTQYF.

A few counts support this clone. The CDR3 extends 3 residues past the end of the read, so its final part is completed from the germline J gene. The V and J genes are TRBV7-9 and TRBJ2-1, with 8 bases that match TRBD2. CDR3 length equals 15 residues. CDR1 and CDR2 from the germline V gene are SEHNR and FQNEAQ (reference sequence). V dropped 6 bases and J dropped 3; count of bases not matched to a gene: 7. CDR3 residues: CASSKLAELYNEQFF. The DNA read from the CDR3 is TGTGCCAGCAGTAAACTAGCGGAGCTCTACAATGAG.

This clone was counted many times. Sequencing ends 3 residues short of the CDR3 end; the germline J gene provides the rest. The genes are TRBV20-1 and TRBJ2-7, with a tentative D call TRBD2 (5 bases). The CDR3 runs 12 residues. Germline CDR1 DFQATT, CDR2 SNEGSKA (reference sequence). V gave up 4 bases and J gave up 2 bases, with 9 bases separating them. The CDR3 DNA, read in part, is TGCAGTGCTACCCTCGGGGCCTACGAG. Protein sequence: CSATLGAYE. The CDR3 in its entirety is CSATLGAYEQYF.

This clone was detected a few times. The read comes to an end 3 residues before the CDR3 does, leaving the germline J gene to fill in the end. The chain recombines TRBV30 with TRBJ1-3; 8 bases fit TRBD1. Germline V gene sequence: CDR1 GTSNPN, CDR2 SVGIG (reference sequence). V shed 4 bases, J shed 4 bases, and the junction held 9 bases outside the gene matches. This CDR3 has 15 amino acids. The CDR3 bases that were read are TGTGCCTGGAACTTTGACAGGGGACAGGGAAACACC. It codes for CAWNFDRGQGNT. The entire CDR3 sequence reads CAWNFDRGQGNTIYF.

Comments on this clone: The read stops 3 residues short of the end of the CDR3; the missing end is completed from the germline J gene. This chain uses TRBV19 with TRBJ2-1; 11 nucleotides align to TRBD2. Looked up from germline, CDR1 is LNHDA and CDR2 is SQIVND (reference sequence). This CDR3 contains 16 residues. The ends lost 3 bases at V and 7 bases at J; junction bases unmatched: 8. CDR3 residues: CASSMLSSGRGNEQFF. CDR3 DNA, as far as it was read: TGTGCCAGTAGTATGTTAAGTAGCGGGAGGGGGAATGAG.

This clone was seen repeatedly, ten times or more. The read halts 3 residues ahead of the CDR3 end, with the missing end drawn from the germline J gene. The V call is TRBV6-2 or TRBV6-3, the J call TRBJ1-5; D is uncertain. The V and J ends lost 8 bases and 4 bases respectively, with 15 bases between them. Germline assignment: CDR1 MNHEY and CDR2 SVGEGT. CDR3 length equals 14 residues. The DNA read from the CDR3 is TGTGCCAGCGACAACGCAGGCACTAATCAGCCC. Its translation: CASDNAGTNQP. The entire CDR3 sequence reads CASDNAGTNQPQHF.

This clone was seen many times. Read coverage stops 3 residues before the CDR3 terminus; the germline J gene supplies the remainder. The chain is built from TRBV5-1 and TRBJ1-2; 7 bases align to TRBD1. This CDR3 spans 12 amino acids. Germline lookup yields CDR1 SGHRS and CDR2 YFSETQ. CDR3 amino acids: CASSSDREWYTF. Partial CDR3 DNA: TGCGCCAGCAGCTCCGACAGGGAATGG. Based on the CDR3 plus reference TRBV5-1 and TRBJ1-2, the full variable domain is KAGVTQTPRYLIKTRGQQVTLSCSPISGHRSVSWYQQTPGQGLQFLFEYFSETQRNKGNFPGRFSGRQFSNSRSEMNVSTLELGDSALYLCASSSDREWYTFGSGTRLTVV.

The table lists this clone with a few counts. The CDR3 end falls 3 residues outside the read, so it is completed with the germline J gene. This chain links TRBV19 with TRBJ1-2; D not resolved. Between the trimmed V and J ends, which lost 4 bases and 4 bases, there was a span of 19 bases. The CDR3 runs 16 residues. Germline V gene lookup returns CDR1 LNHDA and CDR2 SQIVND (reference sequence). The covered CDR3 bases are TGTGCCAGTAGTAATGGACCTCCTAGCTCGGGCTATGGC. This encodes CASSNGPPSSGYG. The whole CDR3 reads CASSNGPPSSGYGYTF.

This clone was seen a few times. The read ends 3 residues shy of where the CDR3 ends; the end is completed using the germline J gene. V usage is TRBV5-6 and J usage is TRBJ2-7; D ambiguous. The CDR3 loop spans 14 amino acids. Germline V gives CDR1 SGHDT, CDR2 YYEEEE. V was shortened by 0 bases and J by 2 bases, with 9 bases between the two germline ends. CDR3 bases read: TGTGCCAGCAGCTTGGGGCTCATCGCCTACGAG. Its protein is CASSLGLIAYE. The full CDR3 protein reads CASSLGLIAYEQYF.

This clone has just a few counts. The CDR3 end is not reached by the read, which stops 3 residues before it; the germline J gene fills it in. J is TRBJ2-3 and V is TRBV19; tentative D call: TRBD2 (5 bases). CDR1 and CDR2 from the germline V gene are LNHDA and SQIVND (reference sequence). This CDR3 is built from 15 residues. V was clipped by 4 bases and J by 4 bases, with 15 bases between them. CDR3 bases read: TGTGCCAGTAGTAGTACTAGTGCCGAGGCAGATACG. The encoded protein is CASSSTSAEADT. The whole CDR3 reads CASSSTSAEADTQYF.

This clone has more than one count but fewer than ten. The sequence runs out 3 residues before the end of the CDR3; the remainder is reconstructed from the germline J gene. The chain combines TRBV7-3 with TRBJ1-2, with D perhaps matching TRBD1 (6 bases). Trimming pared 0 bases from V and 4 bases from J, leaving 21 bases between. The CDR3 sequence is 18 residues long. Germline V gene lookup returns CDR1 SGHTA and CDR2 FQGTGA. Incomplete CDR3 DNA: TGTGCCAGCAGCTTAACCGTACCCCTAGGGGGTAATAGCTATGGC. Translating gives CASSLTVPLGGNSYG. Given in full, the CDR3 is CASSLTVPLGGNSYGYTF.

Judged by abundance, this clone is large (0.1 to 1%). The read ends 3 residues shy of where the CDR3 ends; the end is completed using the germline J gene. V and J are TRBV5-4 and TRBJ2-4; D is ambiguous. This CDR3 comprises 16 residues. Germline assignment: CDR1 SGHNT and CDR2 YYREEE (reference sequence). Between the trimmed V and J ends, which lost 4 bases and 0 bases, there was a span of 14 bases. This CDR3 is CASSMELTQAKNIQYF. The part of the CDR3 DNA that was read is TGTGCCAGCAGCATGGAATTGACACAAGCCAAAAACATT.

The table lists this clone with a few counts. The missing CDR3 end, 3 residues past where the read stops, is filled in from the germline J gene. This sequence joins TRBV19 and TRBJ2-7; 9 nucleotides match TRBD1. CDR1 is LNHDA, CDR2 SQIVND, per germline (reference sequence). J lost 0 bases, V lost 10 bases, and 7 bases had no gene match. This CDR3 spans 14 amino acids. Here the CDR3 reads CATSGTGTSYEQYF. The CDR3 DNA, read in part, is TGTGCCACTTCCGGGACAGGGACCTCCTACGAG. The full variable domain, its missing parts supplied by reference TRBV19 and TRBJ2-7, is DGGITQSPKYLFRKEGQNVTLSCEQNLNHDAMYWYRQDPGQGLRLIYYSQIVNDFQKGDIAEGYSVSREKKESFPLTVTSAQKNPTAFYLCATSGTGTSYEQYFGPGTRLTVT.

This clone was found many times. The read finishes 3 residues shy of the CDR3 end, and the germline J gene is used to complete it. The rearrangement links TRBV20-1 to TRBJ2-7; possible D gene TRBD2, 6 bases. Germline values: CDR1 DFQATT, CDR2 SNEGSKA (reference sequence). The CDR3 is 14 residues long. V lost 0 bases and J lost 2, with 11 bases in between. Partial CDR3 DNA: TGCAGTGCTAGAGAAGGAGGGGCCACCTACGAG. This encodes CSAREGGATYE. The whole CDR3 sequence reads CSAREGGATYEQYF.

As regards this clone: The CDR3 end falls 3 residues outside the read, so it is completed with the germline J gene. V usage is TRBV19 and J usage is TRBJ2-7, with D possibly being TRBD1 (6 bases). This CDR3 spans 15 amino acids. Per germline, CDR1 LNHDA and CDR2 SQIVND (reference sequence). Trimming removed 5 bases at V and 0 bases at J, with 14 bases between. CDR3 sequence: CASSGLTGDSYEQYF. CDR3 DNA (partial): TGTGCCAGTAGTGGATTGACAGGAGACTCCTACGAG.

This clone was seen only a few times. Read data end 3 residues before the CDR3 end; the end is taken from the germline J gene. J is TRBJ1-2 and V is TRBV30; tentative D call: TRBD1 (5 bases). The germline V and J ends were trimmed by 0 bases and 7 bases, with 12 bases remaining between them. This CDR3 has 13 amino acids. The germline V gene has CDR1 GTSNPN and CDR2 SVGIG (reference sequence). The sequenced CDR3 bases are TGTGCCTGGAGTGTACTCACAGGAGTTGGC. It is translated as CAWSVLTGVG. The whole CDR3 is CAWSVLTGVGYTF.

This clone was detected only a few times. The CDR3 goes on 3 residues after the read ends, and that part is filled in from the germline J gene. This rearrangement joins TRBV19 to TRBJ1-1; 7 bases are shared with TRBD1. Germline values: CDR1 LNHDA, CDR2 SQIVND (reference sequence). The CDR3 extends over 15 amino acids. Losses at the gene ends were 8 bases for V and 0 bases for J; bases not matched to a gene: 9. The CDR3 bases that were read are TGTGCCAGTGAGTGGCAGGGGGTAATGAACACTGAA. Protein: CASEWQGVMNTE. The CDR3 in full is CASEWQGVMNTEAFF.

Details on this clone: The CDR3 end falls 3 residues outside the read, so it is completed with the germline J gene. This chain joins TRBV18 and TRBJ2-1; perhaps TRBD2 as D (5 bases). Trimming removed 2 bases at V and 5 bases at J, with 10 bases between. There are 14 residues in the CDR3. The germline gives CDR1 KGHSH, CDR2 LQKENI. The sequenced CDR3 bases are TGTGCCAGCTCACCAAATAGCGCCGACAATGAG. Protein sequence: CASSPNSADNE. The entire CDR3 reads CASSPNSADNEQFF.

This clone was detected many times. The missing CDR3 end, 3 residues past where the read stops, is filled in from the germline J gene. The gene calls are TRBV30 and TRBJ2-3; tentatively, D is TRBD2 (6 bases). CDR3 length equals 11 residues. Germline loops: CDR1 GTSNPN, CDR2 SVGIG (reference sequence). Partial CDR3 DNA: TGTGCCTGGACAGGCGGGACTTCG. As protein: CAWTGGTS. The entire CDR3 sequence reads CAWTGGTSQYF.

This clone has only a few counts. From the germline J gene comes the end of the CDR3, since the read stops 3 residues before it. The chain has TRBV2 and TRBJ1-1, with D unclear. Trimming took 6 bases from V and 5 from J, leaving 16 bases between them. Germline CDR1 is SNHLY and CDR2 is FYNNEI. This CDR3 spans 14 amino acids. The CDR3 reads CASRHDVVGTEAFF. CDR3 bases read: TGTGCCAGCAGACATGACGTCGTCGGGACTGAA.

Notes on this clone: The CDR3 end lies 3 residues beyond the end of the read and is filled in from the germline J gene. V is TRBV19 and J is TRBJ2-1, with unresolved D. In germline, CDR1 is LNHDA, CDR2 SQIVND (reference sequence). V lost 10 bases and J 4 bases, leaving 8 bases between the germline ends. CDR3 length: 11 residues. The CDR3 reads CATEGYNEQFF. The sequenced part of the CDR3 DNA is TGTGCCACCGAAGGGTACAATGAG. Complete variable domain (other parts from reference TRBV19 and TRBJ2-1): DGGITQSPKYLFRKEGQNVTLSCEQNLNHDAMYWYRQDPGQGLRLIYYSQIVNDFQKGDIAEGYSVSREKKESFPLTVTSAQKNPTAFYLCATEGYNEQFFGPGTRLTVL.

This clone is deemed medium-sized. The read terminates 3 residues before the CDR3 end, so the remaining end is supplied by the germline J gene. The chain links TRBV7-2 to TRBJ1-5; D gene ambiguous. Germline CDR1 and CDR2: SGHTA and FQGNSA. With 5 bases removed from V and 1 base from J, the gap between germline ends came to 12 bases. The CDR3 loop spans 15 amino acids. The CDR3 bases that were read are TGTGCCAGCAGCCTCTTCCCCTTAAGCAATCAGCCC. It specifies CASSLFPLSNQP. The whole CDR3 region reads CASSLFPLSNQPQHF.

This clone turned up a few times. Coverage ceases 3 residues before the CDR3 finishes, and the germline J gene fills in the end. This rearrangement joins TRBV19 to TRBJ1-2; a weak D match, TRBD1 (5 bases). Per the germline V gene, CDR1 is LNHDA and CDR2 is SQIVND (reference sequence). The V end was cut by 3 bases, the J end by 5 bases, with 16 bases between. The CDR3 runs to 15 residues. The CDR3 reads CASSITGADPYGYTF. The sequenced part of the CDR3 DNA is TGTGCCAGTAGTATTACTGGGGCGGACCCTTATGGC.

Comments on this clone: The read ends 3 residues before the CDR3 terminus; that terminus is restored from the germline J gene. The gene calls are TRBV7-2 and TRBJ2-3; D is ambiguous. This CDR3 has 12 residues. V was clipped by 5 bases and J by 4 bases, with 7 bases between them. Germline-derived CDR1 and CDR2 are SGHTA and FQGNSA. The CDR3 loop reads CASSESADTQYF. The covered CDR3 bases are TGTGCCAGCAGCGAAAGCGCAGATACG.

This clone was seen at least ten times. The read ends 3 residues shy of where the CDR3 ends; the end is completed using the germline J gene. V and J are TRBV2 and TRBJ2-2; D is unresolved. V dropped 0 bases and J dropped 0 bases, with 11 bases sitting between them. The CDR3 length is 17 residues. Germline V gene data show CDR1 as SNHLY and CDR2 as FYNNEI. CDR3 bases read: TGTGCCAGCAGTGAAGCCCCGGTGCTGACGAACACCGGGGAG. Translation gives CASSEAPVLTNTGE. The whole CDR3 protein reads CASSEAPVLTNTGELFF. Combining the CDR3 with reference TRBV2 and TRBJ2-2 gives the whole variable domain EPEVTQTPSHQVTQMGQEVILRCVPISNHLYFYWYRQILGQKVEFLVSFYNNEISEKSEIFDDQFSVERPDGSNFTLKIRSTKLEDSAMYFCASSEAPVLTNTGELFFGEGSRLTVL.

This clone was counted only a few times. Coverage ceases 3 residues before the CDR3 finishes, and the germline J gene fills in the end. The rearrangement uses TRBV7-2 and TRBJ2-1; D is uncertain. V was cut by 3 bases and J by 5 bases, with 14 bases left in between. The CDR3 contains 15 residues. Germline assignment: CDR1 SGHTA and CDR2 FQGNSA. The part of the CDR3 DNA that was read is TGTGCCAGCAGCTTCGACATCATATCGAACAATGAG. Encoded protein: CASSFDIISNNE. The whole CDR3 protein reads CASSFDIISNNEQFF.